The source of this T cell receptor beta chain is a study of T cell clonality in common variable immunodeficiency. This clone was counted many times. The CDR3 end lies 3 residues beyond the end of the read and is filled in from the germline J gene. Assay: immunoSEQ multiplex PCR; the TCRdb copy retains only in-frame clones and omits some. The record shows approximately 44,000 clones for this sample, with no singletons present. Germline values: CDR1 GTSNPN, CDR2 SVGIG (reference sequence). Between the trimmed V and J ends, which lost 1 base and 4 bases, there was a span of 4 bases. CDR3 size: 11 residues.

This clonotype originated in a person aged 18 to 75 in good health. The source material was peripheral blood mononuclear cells. The chain combines TRBV30 with TRBJ2-5; D remains ambiguous. Here the CDR3 reads CAWSGGETQYF. The part of the CDR3 DNA that was read is TGTGCCTGGAGTGGCGGAGAGACC.